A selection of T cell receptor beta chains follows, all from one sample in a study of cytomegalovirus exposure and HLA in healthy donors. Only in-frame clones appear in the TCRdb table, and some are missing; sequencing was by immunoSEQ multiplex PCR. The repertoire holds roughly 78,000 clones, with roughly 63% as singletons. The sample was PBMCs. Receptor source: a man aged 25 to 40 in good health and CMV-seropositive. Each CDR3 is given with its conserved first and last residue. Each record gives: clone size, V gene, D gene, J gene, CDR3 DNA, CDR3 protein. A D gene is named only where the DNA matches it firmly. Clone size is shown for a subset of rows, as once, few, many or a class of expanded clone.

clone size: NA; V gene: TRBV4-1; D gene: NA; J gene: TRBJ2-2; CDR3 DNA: TGCGCCAGCAGCCCCTCCCTGTACAGGACGAGCACCGGGGAGCTGTTTTTT; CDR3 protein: CASSPSLYRTSTGELFF
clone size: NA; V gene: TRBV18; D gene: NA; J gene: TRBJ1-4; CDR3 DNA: TGTGCCAGCTCCCCATCGTCAACTAATGAAAAACTGTTTTTT; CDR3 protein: CASSPSSTNEKLFF
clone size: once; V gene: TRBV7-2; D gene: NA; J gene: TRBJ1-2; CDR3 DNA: TGTGCCAGCAGCCCGGACTGGGGAGGCTACACCTTC; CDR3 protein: CASSPDWGGYTF
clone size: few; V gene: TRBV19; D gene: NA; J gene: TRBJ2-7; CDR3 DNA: TGTGCCAGTAGTATAGTGGGGGGAGCGACCTACGAGCAGTACTTC; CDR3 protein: CASSIVGGATYEQYF
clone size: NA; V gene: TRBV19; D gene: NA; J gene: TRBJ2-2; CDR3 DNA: TGTGCCAGTAACAGGGCCACCGGGGAGCTGTTTTTT; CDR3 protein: CASNRATGELFF
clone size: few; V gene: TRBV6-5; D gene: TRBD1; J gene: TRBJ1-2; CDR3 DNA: TGTGCCAGCAGTAGACAGGGGCTGAACTATGGCTACACCTTC; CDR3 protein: CASSRQGLNYGYTF
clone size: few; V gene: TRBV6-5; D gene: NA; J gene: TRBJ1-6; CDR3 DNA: TGTGCCAGCACTGTAGGCGGGAATTCACCCCTCCACTTT; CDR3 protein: CASTVGGNSPLHF
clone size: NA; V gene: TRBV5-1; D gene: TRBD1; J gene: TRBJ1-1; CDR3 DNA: TGCGCCAGCAGCTTGGTTCCCGGGACAGGGGGAACGACGGACACTGAAGCTTTCTTT; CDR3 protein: CASSLVPGTGGTTDTEAFF
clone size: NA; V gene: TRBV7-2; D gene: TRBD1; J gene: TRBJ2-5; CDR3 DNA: TGTGCCAGCAGCTTAGCGTGGCAGGGGGTTCTGAAAGAGACCCAGTACTTC; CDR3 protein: CASSLAWQGVLKETQYF
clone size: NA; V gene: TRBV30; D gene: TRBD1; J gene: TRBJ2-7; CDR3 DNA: TGTGCCTGGAGTTCCGGGACAGGCCACTACGAGCAGTACTTC; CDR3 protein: CAWSSGTGHYEQYF
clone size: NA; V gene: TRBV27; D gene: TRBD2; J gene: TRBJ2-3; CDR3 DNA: TGTGCCAGCAGTTTATGGTCCGGGACTAGCGGGAGGGCGAGAAATACGCAGTATTTT; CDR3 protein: CASSLWSGTSGRARNTQYF
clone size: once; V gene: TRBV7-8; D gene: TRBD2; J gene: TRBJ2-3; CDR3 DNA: TGTGCCAGCAGCTTGGGACTAGCGGGAGACTACCCTCGCACAGATACGCAGTATTTT; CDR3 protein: CASSLGLAGDYPRTDTQYF
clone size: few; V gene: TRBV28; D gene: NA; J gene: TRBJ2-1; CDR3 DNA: TGTGCCAGCAGGAGGGACTCCCCCAATGAGCAGTTCTTC; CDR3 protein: CASRRDSPNEQFF
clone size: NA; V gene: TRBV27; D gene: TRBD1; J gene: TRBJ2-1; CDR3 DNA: TGTGCCAGCAGGAACACTGATTGGGACAGGTACAATGAGCAGTTCTTC; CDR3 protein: CASRNTDWDRYNEQFF
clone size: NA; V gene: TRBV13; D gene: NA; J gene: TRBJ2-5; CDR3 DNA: TGTGCCAGCAGCGTACAGGGGGGGGAGACCCAGTACTTC; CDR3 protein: CASSVQGGETQYF
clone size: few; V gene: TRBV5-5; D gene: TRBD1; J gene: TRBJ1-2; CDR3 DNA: TGTGCCAGCAGCCCTACAGGGGCCCCTAACTATGGCTACACCTTC; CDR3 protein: CASSPTGAPNYGYTF
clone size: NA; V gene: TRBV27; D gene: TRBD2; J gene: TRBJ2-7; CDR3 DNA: TGTGCCAGCAGAATCCGGACCCGGGAGGGCGAGCAGTACTTC; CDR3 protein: CASRIRTREGEQYF
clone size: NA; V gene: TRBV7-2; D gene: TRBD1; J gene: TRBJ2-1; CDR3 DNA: TGTGCCAGCAGTTGGACAGGGGAGGATGAGCAGTTCTTC; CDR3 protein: CASSWTGEDEQFF
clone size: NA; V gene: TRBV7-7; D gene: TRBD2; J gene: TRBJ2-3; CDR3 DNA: TGTGCCAGCAGCTTCGCCGGGGGGGCAGATACGCAGTATTTT; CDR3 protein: CASSFAGGADTQYF
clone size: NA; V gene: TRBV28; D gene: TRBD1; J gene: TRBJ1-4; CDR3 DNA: TGTGCCAGCTCCACCCCAGGTACAGGGGTAAATGAAAAACTGTTTTTT; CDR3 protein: CASSTPGTGVNEKLFF
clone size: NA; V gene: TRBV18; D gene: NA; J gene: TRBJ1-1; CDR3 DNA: TGTGCCAGCTCACCACCGACAGGTCTGAACACTGAAGCTTTCTTT; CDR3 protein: CASSPPTGLNTEAFF
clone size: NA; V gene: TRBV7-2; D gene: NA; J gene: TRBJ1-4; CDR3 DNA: TGTGCCAGCAGCACATCAGGGTTGGGTAATGAAAAACTGTTTTTT; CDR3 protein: CASSTSGLGNEKLFF
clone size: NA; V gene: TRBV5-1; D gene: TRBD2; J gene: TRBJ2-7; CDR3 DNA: TGCGCCAACAGGTCCGGGACTAGCGGTGATACCTACGAGCAGTACTTC; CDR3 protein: CANRSGTSGDTYEQYF
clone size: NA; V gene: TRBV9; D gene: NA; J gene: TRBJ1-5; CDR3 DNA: TGTGCCAGCAGCGAGACAGGCGATAGCAATCAGCCCCAGCATTTT; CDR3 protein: CASSETGDSNQPQHF
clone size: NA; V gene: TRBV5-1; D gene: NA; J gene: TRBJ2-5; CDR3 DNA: TGCGCCAGCAGCTTGGAAGGGGCCGTGAATAAAGAGACCCAGTACTTC; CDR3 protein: CASSLEGAVNKETQYF
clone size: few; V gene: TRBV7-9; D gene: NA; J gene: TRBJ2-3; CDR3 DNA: TGTGCCAGCAGCTTAGCGACACGCACAGATACGCAGTATTTT; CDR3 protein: CASSLATRTDTQYF
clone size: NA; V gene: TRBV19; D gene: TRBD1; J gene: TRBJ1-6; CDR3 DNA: TGTGCCAGTAGTGGATGGACAGGGGTTAATAATTCACCCCTCCACTTT; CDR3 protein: CASSGWTGVNNSPLHF
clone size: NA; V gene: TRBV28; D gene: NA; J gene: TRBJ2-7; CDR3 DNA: TGTGCCAGCACCCTGGCAGGTCTCCCCTACGAGCAGTACTTC; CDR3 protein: CASTLAGLPYEQYF
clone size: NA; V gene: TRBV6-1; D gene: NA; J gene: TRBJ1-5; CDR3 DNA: TGTGCCAGCCTTTGGGCCGGCCCCAATCAGCCCCAGCATTTT; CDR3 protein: CASLWAGPNQPQHF